Only a few counts were recorded for the clone carrying this TCR beta chain. Its antigen remains unidentified. This sample was taken from a study of T cell repertoires in cytomegalovirus infection. Study-wide context: Public TCR beta signatures provided an indication of both CMV infection and a matching HLA type.

CDR3 length: 13 residues. Deletions cut 7 bases from V and 8 bases from J, with 17 bases between. Looked up from germline, CDR1 is MDHEN and CDR2 is SYDVKM. Via MiXCR, TCRdb re-called the reads, giving one row per CDR3 protein. The table has 150,000 to 180,000 distinct CDR3 sequences, about 20% seen once. Findings and caveats of the study: Ex vivo responses were dominated by HLA-C-restricted CMV-specific TCR beta clonotypes. The cumulative frequency of public TCR beta families identified carriers of CMV plus the relevant HLA.

This clonotype originated in a human donor in good health (CMV status not recorded). Some clones in this sample may be carry-over from other donors' samples. The chain has TRBV28 and TRBJ1-2, with unresolved D. The sequenced sample was PBMCs. The chain's CDR3 is CASTSWGDSGYTF. CDR3 nucleotides: TGTGCCAGCACCTCATGGGGAGACTCGGGCTACACCTTC.